Here is one TCR beta chain with its context. This receptor's antigen is unknown. These data come from a study of monozygotic twins with inflammatory bowel disease (dated by TCRdb to between 2018 and 2021). Describing the broader study: The complete study included about 30 monozygotic twin pairs: 19 IBD-discordant Danish pairs and nine German pairs, of which four were IBD-concordant and five were IBD-discordant. Within discordant pairs, disease-associated traits were sought mainly by comparing IBD patients with their genetically identical healthy co-twins. Each individual had, on average, about 151 000 unique TCRalpha sequences and 181 000 unique TCRbeta sequences available for analysis.

The library was obtained by 5' RACE. Each TCR library was prepared from roughly 3,800 ng of total RNA. For each sample, cDNA synthesis with SMARTScribe reverse transcriptase was split into eight separate reactions. During cDNA synthesis, template switching introduced unique molecular identifiers that contained a 6-nucleotide sample barcode. Two nested PCRs of about 16 and 10 cycles amplified the TCRalpha and TCRbeta cDNA, and bead purification followed each PCR. Before amplification, cDNA was treated with uracil DNA-glycosylase and purified using the QIAquick PCR purification kit. The second PCR was the step at which Illumina TruSeq-compatible adapters and sample-specific barcodes were added. Library quality and concentration were assessed using TapeStation and Qubit, and roughly 5.5 ng of each library was pooled. Sequencing of the pooled libraries was done on an Illumina HiSeq2500 single-index Rapid Run using custom sequencing primers and 2 x 100 bp reads. Concerning the study's data processing: UMI-based consensus assembly with MiGEC version 1.2.6 was used to correct PCR and sequencing errors. MiXCR version 2.1.1 handled V(D)J alignment, clonotype assembly and CDR3 extraction. Gene usage, clonotype sharing and MAIT/NKT TCR abundance were normalised by analysing the top 1000, 10 000 and 20 000 clonotypes per sample. Diversity was computed as the inverse Simpson index with the vegan R package after downsampling to 27 000 UMIs. Paired Mann-Whitney U tests on discordant twin pairs were used, with Benjamini-Hochberg multiple-testing correction. The reads went through TCRdb reprocessing, and each CDR3 protein sequence gets one entry with no DNA. The V and J calls were not made by the authors but by TCRdb's processing. The sample has under 150,000 distinct CDR3 sequences on record. The top ten clonotypes cover 2.4% of the sample.

Overall study outcomes, separate from this receptor: Compared with healthy twins, IBD patients shared fewer clonotypes with other individuals, and the difference was most pronounced in patients with signs of disease activity. Repertoire similarity did not differ between concordant and discordant twins, possibly due to limited statistical power. Background noise and inter-individual variability may have been introduced into the repertoires by the differing immunosuppressive treatments among patients. Distinction between different T cell subtypes could not be achieved in the analysis. The results gave no support for a single strong signal or clonotype linked to IBD. A decrease in TCRbeta repertoire diversity, as measured by inverse Simpson index, was observed in IBD patients compared with their healthy co-twins.

Spanning cysteine to phenylalanine, the CDR3 consists of 14 amino acids. No DNA appears here. CDR1 is given as DFQATT and CDR2 as SNEGSKA, both from the germline V gene (reference sequence). From each donor, an approximately 2.5 ml peripheral blood sample was drawn into PAXgene tubes and stored at -80 degrees C. Total RNA was isolated from whole blood with the PAXgene blood miRNA kit on an automated QIAcube, without T cell sorting. Peripheral blood from monozygotic twin pairs who were concordant or discordant for inflammatory bowel disease underwent deep TCRalpha and TCRbeta repertoire profiling using unique molecular barcoding. For every twin pair, smoking habits were documented, and each individual was categorised as a current, former or never smoker.

Sequenced: blood. The V and J genes are TRBV20-1 and TRBJ2-3; TCRdb proposes TRBD2, but this gene call is untestable without DNA. The receptor was isolated from a human donor with ulcerative colitis or Crohn's disease, or a healthy co-twin of an affected twin (not recorded which). Here the CDR3 is given as CSAIAGGNTDTQYF.